The 21 T cell receptor beta chains below come from one sample, sequenced in a study of blood T cell repertoires in COVID-19. Sequencing was performed with immunoSEQ multiplex PCR; in TCRdb, only in-frame clones are kept and a portion is missing. The repertoire holds 350,000 or so clones, with roughly 90% as singletons. Sequenced input: PBMCs or T cells enriched from blood (not recorded which). Receptors originate from a woman in her twenties or thirties who had recovered from COVID-19.

The V gene is TRBV7-9, the J gene TRBJ1-1; 7 bases map to TRBD1. There are 15 residues in the CDR3. Germline CDR1 SEHNR, CDR2 FQNEAQ (reference sequence). V lost 1 base and J lost 1; bases outside the gene matches: 3. CDR3 bases: TGTGCCAGCAGCTTAGGGGCAGGGGGGAACACTGAAGCTTTCTTT. Translation: CASSLGAGGNTEAFF.

This chain connects TRBV28 to TRBJ2-1; 7 nucleotides align to TRBD2. J was trimmed by 12 bases and V by 6 bases; bases with no gene match: 11. The CDR3 has 13 residues. Looked up from germline, CDR1 is MDHEN and CDR2 is SYDVKM. The CDR3 protein is CASSRPGGMTQFF. The CDR3 coding sequence is TGTGCCAGCAGCCGACCCGGGGGGATGACGCAGTTCTTC.

The V call is TRBV7-3, the J call TRBJ2-2, with TRBD2 identical over 8 bases. J was trimmed by 3 bases and V by 5 bases; bases with no gene match: 8. CDR1 and CDR2 from the germline V gene are SGHTA and FQGTGA. There are 16 residues in the CDR3. The CDR3: CASSLWSGRDTGELFF. The CDR3 DNA follows: TGTGCCAGCAGCCTCTGGAGCGGGAGAGACACCGGGGAGCTGTTTTTT.

The gene calls are TRBV27 and TRBJ2-1; D possibly corresponds to TRBD2 (6 bases). This CDR3 contains 14 residues. Looked up from germline, CDR1 is MNHEY and CDR2 is SMNVEV (reference sequence). The V end lost 3 bases, the J end lost 0 bases, and 6 bases lay between the germline ends. CDR3 coding DNA: TGTGCCAGCAGTTTGGGGGGCTCCTACAATGAGCAGTTCTTC. It specifies CASSLGGSYNEQFF.

The genes are TRBV19 and TRBJ1-2; D may be TRBD1 (5 bases). Between the trimmed V and J ends, which lost 9 bases and 1 base, there was a span of 15 bases. The CDR3 length is 14 residues. Germline CDR1 LNHDA, CDR2 SQIVND (reference sequence). The CDR3 sequence is CASNPPDSNYGYTF. The DNA of the CDR3 is TGTGCCAGCAATCCCCCCGACAGTAACTATGGCTACACCTTC.

This rearrangement joins TRBV19 to TRBJ2-6, with 12 nucleotides matching TRBD1. Germline-derived CDR1 and CDR2 are LNHDA and SQIVND (reference sequence). This CDR3 has 16 residues. The J segment lost 4 bases and the V segment lost 7 bases, leaving 5 bases of the junction unmatched. The CDR3 sequence: CASTWDRGPGANVLTF. The CDR3 DNA is TGTGCCAGTACCTGGGACAGGGGGCCCGGGGCCAACGTCCTGACTTTC.

The genes are TRBV28 and TRBJ1-4; the D gene is possibly TRBD1 (5 bases). The CDR3 is 15 amino acids. The V end was cut by 6 bases, the J end by 2 bases, with 13 bases between. The germline CDR1 and CDR2 sequences are MDHEN and SYDVKM. For the CDR3, the DNA is TGTGCCAGCAGGCCTCAGGGAGGCACTAATGAAAAACTGTTTTTT. Its translation is CASRPQGGTNEKLFF.

The chain joins TRBV7-2 to TRBJ2-5; D perhaps matches TRBD1 (5 bases). Trimming removed 1 base from V and 4 bases from J, with 7 bases in between. The germline CDR1 and CDR2 sequences are SGHTA and FQGNSA. The CDR3 is 13 amino acids. The CDR3 nucleotides are TGTGCCAGCAGCTTAGGACAGCTAGAGACCCAGTACTTC. As protein: CASSLGQLETQYF.

This sequence joins TRBV6-2 or TRBV6-3 and TRBJ1-1; possibly TRBD1 for D (6 bases). Trimming shortened V by 0 bases and J by 4 bases, and 15 bases separated the two germline ends. This CDR3 is built from 16 residues. Looked up from germline, CDR1 is MNHEY and CDR2 is SVGEGT. The CDR3 reads CASSYSKGRGTTEAFF. CDR3 nucleotide sequence: TGTGCCAGCAGTTACTCGAAGGGGAGGGGGACCACTGAAGCTTTCTTT.

The gene calls are TRBV6-5 and TRBJ1-2; perhaps TRBD1 as D (6 bases). The CDR3 totals 15 residues. V lost 6 bases, J lost 4 bases, and 18 bases lay in between. Germline CDR1 reads MNHEY; CDR2 reads SVGAGI. The CDR3 loop reads CASSDGYRAGYGYTF. The CDR3, as DNA: TGTGCCAGCAGCGACGGGTACAGGGCAGGCTATGGCTACACCTTC.

The chain links TRBV28 to TRBJ1-5, with 7 nucleotides matching TRBD1. V lost 5 bases and J lost 0; bases outside the gene matches: 10. This CDR3 is 17 amino acids long. Germline CDR1 MDHEN, CDR2 SYDVKM. CDR3 bases: TGTGCCAGCAGTGCCAGGGGGAGGTTTAATAGCAATCAGCCCCAGCATTTT. As protein: CASSARGRFNSNQPQHF.

The chain is built from TRBV9 and TRBJ2-6, with D tentatively TRBD1 (6 bases). Germline V gives CDR1 SGDLS, CDR2 YYNGEE. The CDR3 totals 16 residues. Trimming pared 4 bases from V and 0 bases from J, leaving 11 bases between. The CDR3 nucleotides are TGTGCCAGCAGCTCCGGACAGTACTCTGGGGCCAACGTCCTGACTTTC. It yields the protein CASSSGQYSGANVLTF. The complete variable domain, with remaining parts taken from reference TRBV9 and TRBJ2-6, reads DSGVTQTPKHLITATGQRVTLRCSPRSGDLSVYWYQQSLDQGLQFLIQYYNGEERAKGNILERFSAQQFPDLHSELNLSSLELGDSALYFCASSSGQYSGANVLTFGAGSRLTVL.

The chain joins TRBV5-5 to TRBJ1-2; D gene ambiguous. CDR3 length: 16 residues. V dropped 3 bases and J dropped 0 bases, with 15 bases sitting between them. The germline gives CDR1 SGHKS, CDR2 YYEKEE (reference sequence). In DNA, the CDR3 is TGTGCCAGCAGCTCCTCCGCCAGGTCGCCTAACTATGGCTACACCTTC. Protein sequence: CASSSSARSPNYGYTF.

The chain employs TRBV18 and TRBJ2-2; TRBD1 is a possible D gene (6 bases). The CDR3 contains 17 residues. The V end was cut by 2 bases, the J end by 5 bases, with 18 bases between. Germline values: CDR1 KGHSH, CDR2 LQKENI. For the CDR3, the DNA is TGTGCCAGCTCACCATTCGAGGGGGACACTTCAACCGGGGAGCTGTTTTTT. Amino acid sequence: CASSPFEGDTSTGELFF.

J is TRBJ2-3 and V is TRBV5-6; 9 nucleotides align to TRBD2. This CDR3 region has 15 residues. The V gene's germline CDR1 is SGHDT and CDR2 YYEEEE. With V trimmed by 1 base and J by 4 bases, 4 bases remained unmatched. CDR3 loop: CASSLRAGGADTQYF. CDR3 DNA sequence: TGTGCCAGCAGCTTGCGTGCGGGGGGGGCAGATACGCAGTATTTT.

This chain links TRBV6-2 or TRBV6-3 with TRBJ1-6; no definite D call. V lost 4 bases, J lost 9 bases, and 10 bases lay in between. The CDR3 loop spans 13 amino acids. Germline values: CDR1 MNHEY, CDR2 SVGEGT. For the CDR3, the DNA is TGTGCCAGCAGTTCCGGGGTGGTTTCACCCCTCCACTTT. Its protein is CASSSGVVSPLHF.

This clone was seen only once. This rearrangement joins TRBV5-1 to TRBJ2-1, with 7 bases that match TRBD2. V lost 5 bases and J lost 0; bases outside the gene matches: 8. Per the germline V gene, CDR1 is SGHRS and CDR2 is YFSETQ. CDR3 length: 16 amino acids. As DNA, the CDR3 is TGCGCCAGCAGGACGGCTAGCGGAAGCTCCTACAATGAGCAGTTCTTC. Amino acid sequence: CASRTASGSSYNEQFF.

The rearrangement joins TRBV28 to TRBJ1-2; 8 bases are shared with TRBD1. The V gene end was trimmed by 7 bases and the J gene end by 3 bases; junction bases not matched to a gene: 4. Looked up from germline, CDR1 is MDHEN and CDR2 is SYDVKM. This CDR3 has 13 residues. The CDR3 protein is CASIQGAHYGYTF. As DNA, the CDR3 is TGTGCCAGCATCCAGGGGGCTCACTATGGCTACACCTTC.

This chain uses TRBV6-5 with TRBJ2-5, with TRBD2 matching 7 bases. V was pared by 0 bases and J by 9 bases, with 13 bases of the junction left unmatched. The germline CDR1 and CDR2 sequences are MNHEY and SVGAGI. This CDR3 has 16 amino acids. The CDR3 nucleotides are TGTGCCAGCAGTTACTCTAGGGCTAGCGGCTTCGAGGCCCAGTACTTC. Residues: CASSYSRASGFEAQYF.

The rearrangement joins TRBV19 to TRBJ2-6; perhaps TRBD1 as D (6 bases). CDR1 is LNHDA and CDR2 is SQIVND in the germline V gene (reference sequence). The CDR3 has 15 residues. Trimming shortened V by 3 bases and J by 1 base, and 7 bases separated the two germline ends. CDR3 nucleotides: TGTGCCAGTAGTATCCAGGGGTCTGGGGCCAACGTCCTGACTTTC. Its translation is CASSIQGSGANVLTF.

J is TRBJ2-1 and V is TRBV6-4; D is perhaps TRBD2 (6 bases). The CDR3 sequence is 16 residues long. V shed 7 bases and J shed 9 bases, with 25 bases lying between them. Germline-derived CDR1 and CDR2 are MRHNA and SNTAGT. Here the CDR3 DNA reads TGTGCCAGCAAAGCGTCGGAGGGCGATCTTTCCGGTGAGCAGTTCTTC. The encoded protein is CASKASEGDLSGEQFF.